The rows below give T cell receptor beta chains drawn from one sample of a study of blood T cell repertoires in COVID-19. Profiling relied on immunoSEQ multiplex PCR, and the TCRdb table lists in-frame clones only, not all of them. This sample has approximately 210,000 clones, with 81% found just once. The sample taken for sequencing was PBMCs or T cells enriched from blood (not recorded which). These receptors originate from a woman aged 50 to 60 with acute COVID-19. Both conserved end residues are part of each CDR3. D genes are given only for firm matches. The size of a clone is reported for some rows only, either as once, few or many, or as a class for expanded clones.

j_call,clone_size,v_call,cdr3_length,d_call,cdr3_nt,cdr3_aa
TRBJ1-1,.,TRBV2,13,.,TGTGCCAGCAGTGGAGCCATGAACGGTGAAGCTTTCTTT,CASSGAMNGEAFF
TRBJ2-7,few,TRBV28,17,.,TGTGCCAGCACCTCCTATGGGGGGTCTACGTATATGTACGAGCAGTACTTC,CASTSYGGSTYMYEQYF
TRBJ1-3,.,TRBV11-3,17,.,TGTGCCAGCAGCTTCCGCTCTGAGAGTTACTCTGGAAACACCATATATTTT,CASSFRSESYSGNTIYF
TRBJ1-2,.,TRBV6-5,13,TRBD1,TGTGCCAGCAGTTTAAGGACAGGGATGGGCTACACCTTC,CASSLRTGMGYTF
TRBJ2-1,.,TRBV6-1,16,TRBD1,TGTGCCAGCAGTGACGGACAGGGCGGTATCTACAATGAGCAGTTCTTC,CASSDGQGGIYNEQFF
TRBJ1-1,few,TRBV7-6,13,.,TGTGCCAGCAGCGCTGACAGGAACACTGAAGCTTTCTTT,CASSADRNTEAFF
TRBJ2-7,.,TRBV5-4,15,.,TGTGCCAGCAGCTTGCCAGGTCTAGCGTCCTACGAGCAGTACTTC,CASSLPGLASYEQYF
TRBJ1-6,.,TRBV6-5,13,TRBD1,TGTGCCACCCGGGACAGAGGGTTTTCACCCCTCCACTTT,CATRDRGFSPLHF
TRBJ2-7,once,TRBV28,15,TRBD2,TGTGCCAGCAGTTTAGGGGTAGCGGGACACTACGAGCAGTACTTC,CASSLGVAGHYEQYF
TRBJ1-1,once,TRBV3-1/TRBV3-2,13,.,TGTGCCAGCACCCTTCAGGGCGGTACTGAAGCTTTCTTT,CASTLQGGTEAFF
TRBJ2-2,.,TRBV7-8,15,.,TGTGCCAGCAGCGTGAGCGGAGCGAACACCGGGGAGCTGTTTTTT,CASSVSGANTGELFF
TRBJ2-1,.,TRBV28,14,TRBD1,TGTGCCAGCACCAAGGACAGGGGAAACAATGAGCAGTTCTTC,CASTKDRGNNEQFF
TRBJ2-3,.,TRBV18,16,.,TGTGCCAGCTCACCAACCGGGACTTATGCCACAGATACGCAGTATTTT,CASSPTGTYATDTQYF
TRBJ2-7,.,TRBV28,15,TRBD1,TGTGCCAGCAGTCCTCCGGGACAGGGGAACTACGAGCAGTACTTC,CASSPPGQGNYEQYF
TRBJ2-7,.,TRBV28,15,TRBD2,TGTGCCAGCAGTAATCGACTAGCGGAACCCTACGAGCAGTACTTC,CASSNRLAEPYEQYF
TRBJ1-5,.,TRBV5-1,15,TRBD1,TGCGCCAGCAGCTTGGCCGGGACAGAAAATCAGCCCCAGCATTTT,CASSLAGTENQPQHF
TRBJ2-7,once,TRBV20-1,11,.,TGCAGTGCTATTGACGGGTACGAGCAGTACTTC,CSAIDGYEQYF
TRBJ1-4,.,TRBV7-9,13,.,TGTGCCAGCAGCTTTGGGAGGTTTGAAAAACTGTTTTTT,CASSFGRFEKLFF
TRBJ2-7,few,TRBV9,13,.,TGTGCCAGCAGCGTAACGACTAACTACGAGCAGTACTTC,CASSVTTNYEQYF
TRBJ2-7,.,TRBV4-2,15,.,TGTGCCAGCAGCCAAGTTGGTAGAACGGCCTACGAGCAGTACTTC,CASSQVGRTAYEQYF
TRBJ1-4,once,TRBV19,16,TRBD1,TGTGCCAGTAGTGTGGAGGGGGCCTGGACTAATGAAAAACTGTTTTTT,CASSVEGAWTNEKLFF
TRBJ2-2,few,TRBV29-1,14,.,TGCAGCGTCCGAGGGACAATCGGCACCGGGGAGCTGTTTTTT,CSVRGTIGTGELFF
TRBJ2-3,.,TRBV19,15,TRBD1,TGTGCCAGTAGTAACAACAGGGGGTCGACAGATACGCAGTATTTT,CASSNNRGSTDTQYF
TRBJ2-6,.,TRBV18,18,TRBD1,TGTGCCAGCTCACAACCGGGACAGGCCGACTCTGGGGCCAACGTCCTGACTTTC,CASSQPGQADSGANVLTF